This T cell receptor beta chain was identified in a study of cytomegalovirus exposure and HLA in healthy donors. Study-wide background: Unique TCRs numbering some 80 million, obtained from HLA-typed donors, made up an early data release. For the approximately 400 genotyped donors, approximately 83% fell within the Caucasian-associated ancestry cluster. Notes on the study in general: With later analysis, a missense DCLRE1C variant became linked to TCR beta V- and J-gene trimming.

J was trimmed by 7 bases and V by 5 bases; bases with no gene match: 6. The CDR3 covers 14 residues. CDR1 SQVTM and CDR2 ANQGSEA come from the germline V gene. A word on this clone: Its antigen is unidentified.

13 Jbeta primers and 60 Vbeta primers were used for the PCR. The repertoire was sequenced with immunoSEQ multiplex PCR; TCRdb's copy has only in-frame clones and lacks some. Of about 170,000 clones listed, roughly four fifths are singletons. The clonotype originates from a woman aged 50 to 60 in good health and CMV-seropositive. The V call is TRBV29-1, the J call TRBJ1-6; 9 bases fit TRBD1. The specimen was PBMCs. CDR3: CSVRQGERNSPLHF. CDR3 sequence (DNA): TGCAGCGTTCGACAGGGGGAGAGAAATTCACCCCTCCACTTT.